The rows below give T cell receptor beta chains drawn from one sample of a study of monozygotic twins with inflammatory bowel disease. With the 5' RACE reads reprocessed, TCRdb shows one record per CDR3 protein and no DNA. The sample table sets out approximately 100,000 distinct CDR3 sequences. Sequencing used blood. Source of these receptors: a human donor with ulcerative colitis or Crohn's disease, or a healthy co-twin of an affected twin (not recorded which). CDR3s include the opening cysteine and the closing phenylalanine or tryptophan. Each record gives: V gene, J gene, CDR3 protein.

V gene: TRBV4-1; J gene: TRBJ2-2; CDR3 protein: CASSQDRGEGLAGGNTGELFF
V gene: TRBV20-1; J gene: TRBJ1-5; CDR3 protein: CSARYQGGNQPQHF
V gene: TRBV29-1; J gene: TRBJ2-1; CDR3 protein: CSARTSGKQFF
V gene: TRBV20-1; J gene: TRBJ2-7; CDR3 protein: CSARYGTPYEQYF
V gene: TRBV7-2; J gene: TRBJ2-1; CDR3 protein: CASSFAGTSGASYNEQFF
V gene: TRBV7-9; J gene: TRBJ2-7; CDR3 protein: CASSPGTLGGESYEQYF
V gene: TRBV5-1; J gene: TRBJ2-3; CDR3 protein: CASSLLGGSDTQYF
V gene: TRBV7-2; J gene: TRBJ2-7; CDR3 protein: CASRPMGDSYEQYF
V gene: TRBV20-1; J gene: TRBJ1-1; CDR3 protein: CSASPPRANTEAFF
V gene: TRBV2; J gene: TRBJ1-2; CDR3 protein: CASFVPSGTRTIYTF
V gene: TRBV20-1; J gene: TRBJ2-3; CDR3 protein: CSARDRDTQYF
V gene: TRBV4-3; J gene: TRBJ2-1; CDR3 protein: CASQPWAGAYNEQFF
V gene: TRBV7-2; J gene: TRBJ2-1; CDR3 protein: CASSLVPSGAPNYNEQFF
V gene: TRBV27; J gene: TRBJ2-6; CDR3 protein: CASTLGASGANVLTF
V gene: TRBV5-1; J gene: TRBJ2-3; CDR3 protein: CASSFGGGDTQYF
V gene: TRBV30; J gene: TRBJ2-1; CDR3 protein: CAWSVSGQHNEQFF
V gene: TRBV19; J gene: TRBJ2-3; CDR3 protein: CASSIGDTQYF